This entry lists 6 T cell receptor beta chains sequenced from one sample in a study of CD8+ T cells in alopecia areata. cDNA reverse transcribed from extracted RNA served as the sequencing template. The repertoire was sequenced with immunoSEQ multiplex PCR; TCRdb's copy has only in-frame clones and lacks some. The table has about 150,000 clones, 40% to 65% seen once. This sample comprised CD8+ T cells sorted from blood, obtained at week 0. The receptors shown here come from a human donor with alopecia areata.

The gene calls are TRBV9 and TRBJ1-1; D is possibly TRBD1 (5 bases). The CDR3 extends over 17 amino acids. Trimming took off 4 bases at V and 1 base at J, with 20 bases between the two ends. Germline CDR1 and CDR2: SGDLS and YYNGEE. The CDR3, as DNA: TGTGCCAGCAGCCCCTTTTTGACCCGGGGCAAGAACACTGAAGCTTTCTTT. Amino acid sequence: CASSPFLTRGKNTEAFF. Supplemented by reference TRBV9 and TRBJ1-1, the full variable domain reads DSGVTQTPKHLITATGQRVTLRCSPRSGDLSVYWYQQSLDQGLQFLIQYYNGEERAKGNILERFSAQQFPDLHSELNLSSLELGDSALYFCASSPFLTRGKNTEAFFGQGTRLTVV.

A few counts support this clone. The rearrangement links TRBV28 to TRBJ2-7; D possibly corresponds to TRBD2 (7 bases). The CDR3 is 13 amino acids. Trimming stripped 6 bases from V and 6 bases from J, with 15 bases between. Germline loops: CDR1 MDHEN, CDR2 SYDVKM. CDR3 DNA sequence: TGTGCCAGCAGCCCTCCGAGGGGGGGCGAGCAGTACTTC. Translation gives CASSPPRGGEQYF.

This chain connects TRBV4-3 to TRBJ1-6, with a tentative D call TRBD1 (5 bases). CDR1 LGHNA and CDR2 YSLEER come from the germline V gene. Deletions cut 1 base from V and 7 bases from J, with 14 bases between. The CDR3 loop spans 16 amino acids. The CDR3 region has the DNA TGCGCCAGCAGCCAAGGGTCCCGGGACCCCAATTCACCCCTCCACTTT. This codes for CASSQGSRDPNSPLHF.

This sequence joins TRBV29-1 and TRBJ1-1; the D is unclear. V lost 1 base and J 0 bases, leaving 9 bases between the germline ends. The CDR3 is 14 residues long. Germline V gives CDR1 SQVTM, CDR2 ANQGSEA. DNA of the CDR3: TGCAGCGTTGAAGGAACCCTCATGAACACTGAAGCTTTCTTT. This gives the protein CSVEGTLMNTEAFF.

The chain combines TRBV4-3 with TRBJ2-7; D might be TRBD1 (5 bases). The V and J ends lost 0 bases and 2 bases respectively, with 8 bases between them. The CDR3 consists of 14 residues. Germline V CDR1 and CDR2: LGHNA, YSLEER. CDR3 nucleotide sequence: TGCGCCAGCAGCCAAGATGGGGCAGCCTACGAGCAGTACTTC. It specifies CASSQDGAAYEQYF.

The chain carries TRBV4-3 and TRBJ1-1; D might be TRBD1 (6 bases). V lost 0 bases and J 0 bases, leaving 8 bases between the germline ends. This CDR3 is built from 15 residues. Germline assignment: CDR1 LGHNA and CDR2 YSLEER. The CDR3 DNA reads as TGCGCCAGCAGCCAAGATCAGGGGATGAACACTGAAGCTTTCTTT. This sequence encodes CASSQDQGMNTEAFF.